These 31 T cell receptor beta chains came from one sample sequenced in a study of chronic HIV infection and antiretroviral therapy. MiXCR was run by TCRdb on the 5' RACE reads, yielding one entry per CDR3 protein. The data hold around 30,000 distinct CDR3 sequences, with under 9.5% observed a single time. Sequencing input: peripheral blood. Receptor source: an adult who had HIV and had not received antiretroviral therapy, or was an uninfected healthy control (not recorded which).

This clonotype showed up many times. The chain joins TRBV29-1 to TRBJ2-1; 10 nucleotides align to TRBD1. V trimming: 2 bases; J trimming: 7 bases; junction bases outside the gene matches: 2. This CDR3 spans 13 amino acids. Germline V gene sequence: CDR1 SQVTM, CDR2 ANQGSEA. CDR3 sequence (DNA): TGCAGCGTTGAAAGGACAGGGGGGAATGAGCAGTTCTTC. Protein product: CSVERTGGNEQFF.

The chain couples TRBV6-5 to TRBJ2-1; 12 bases fit TRBD2. CDR3 length: 18 residues. J was trimmed by 1 base and V by 6 bases; bases with no gene match: 10. The germline gives CDR1 MNHEY, CDR2 SVGAGI. CDR3 coding DNA: TGTGCCAGCAGCGGCACTAGCGGGGGGCCCTTGTCCTACAATGAGCAGTTCTTC. Amino acid sequence: CASSGTSGGPLSYNEQFF.

This clonotype appeared many times. The chain employs TRBV5-1 and TRBJ2-6; D unresolved. This CDR3 spans 17 amino acids. With 0 bases removed from V and 0 bases from J, the gap between germline ends came to 10 bases. The germline V gene encodes CDR1 SGHRS and CDR2 YFSETQ. CDR3 nucleotide sequence: TGCGCCAGCAGCTTGGGCTCCTCAAGCTCTGGGGCCAACGTCCTGACTTTC. This translates into CASSLGSSSSGANVLTF.

This clonotype was observed a handful of times. The rearrangement joins TRBV2 to TRBJ1-5; D is unclear. CDR1 and CDR2 from the germline V gene are SNHLY and FYNNEI. The CDR3 consists of 15 residues. V dropped 0 bases and J dropped 3 bases, with 9 bases sitting between them. CDR3 coding DNA: TGTGCCAGCAGTGAAGCGGCGGAACCCAATCAGCCCCAGCATTTT. This translates into CASSEAAEPNQPQHF.

The chain uses TRBV4-2 and TRBJ2-7; either TRBD1 or TRBD2 may fit D (5 bases each). The ends were cut back, 3 bases at V and 4 bases at J, with 13 bases in the middle. The length of the CDR3 is 14 residues. Germline-derived CDR1 and CDR2 are LGHNA and YNFKEQ. The CDR3 sequence: CASSHSGPEYEQYF. In DNA, the CDR3 is TGTGCCAGCAGCCATTCGGGACCGGAGTACGAGCAGTACTTC.

This sequence joins TRBV10-3 and TRBJ2-1, with 8 positions matching TRBD2. CDR1 and CDR2 (germline): ENHRY, SYGVKD. Germline trimming cut 5 bases from V and 4 bases from J; bases unmatched to any gene: 4. This CDR3 comprises 14 residues. The CDR3 here is CAISLGGGYNEQFF. In nucleotides, the CDR3 is TGTGCCATCAGTCTGGGCGGGGGGTACAATGAGCAGTTCTTC.

The chain employs TRBV2 and TRBJ2-1; D is uncertain. The CDR3 consists of 14 residues. Germline values: CDR1 SNHLY, CDR2 FYNNEI. The V and J ends lost 7 bases and 12 bases respectively, with 22 bases between them. The CDR3 spells CASILSDPPKGQFF. Written as DNA, the CDR3 is TGTGCCAGCATCCTGTCGGATCCTCCAAAAGGGCAGTTCTTC.

This clonotype was found many times. CDR3 protein: CASSQGRQGYNEQFF. DNA of the CDR3: TGTGCCAGCAGCCAAGGGCGGCAGGGGTACAATGAGCAGTTCTTC. The genes are TRBV3-1 and TRBJ2-1; tentative D call: TRBD1 (6 bases). Germline CDR1 reads LGHDT; CDR2 reads YNNKEL (reference sequence). This CDR3 is built from 15 residues. Trimming shortened V by 1 base and J by 4 bases, and 11 bases separated the two germline ends.

The CDR3 loop reads CASEGQDYEQYF. CDR3 bases: TGTGCCAGCGAGGGCCAGGACTACGAGCAGTACTTC. The rearrangement links TRBV14 to TRBJ2-7, with D possibly being TRBD2 (5 bases). V was trimmed by 8 bases and J by 3 bases, leaving 11 bases between them. CDR1 and CDR2 (germline): SGHDN, FVKESK. The CDR3 extends over 12 amino acids.

This chain links TRBV2 with TRBJ1-1, with D possibly being TRBD1 (6 bases). Germline CDR1 reads SNHLY; CDR2 reads FYNNEI. This CDR3 is built from 14 residues. V shed 5 bases and J shed 8 bases, with 18 bases lying between them. CDR3 amino acids: CASSPGGPLGEAFF. The CDR3 DNA reads TGTGCCAGCAGTCCCGGGGGGCCCCTGGGAGAAGCTTTCTTT.

This clonotype was observed a handful of times. The CDR3, as DNA: TGTGCCAGCAGTTCCCCCGGGACTAGCCACAATGAGCAGTTCTTC. Its translation is CASSSPGTSHNEQFF. This sequence joins TRBV2 and TRBJ2-1, with TRBD2 matching over 9 bases. CDR1 is SNHLY and CDR2 is FYNNEI in the germline V gene. Germline trimming cut 5 bases from V and 5 bases from J; bases unmatched to any gene: 7. The CDR3 extends over 15 amino acids. Full variable domain (missing parts from reference TRBV2 and TRBJ2-1): EPEVTQTPSHQVTQMGQEVILRCVPISNHLYFYWYRQILGQKVEFLVSFYNNEISEKSEIFDDQFSVERPDGSNFTLKIRSTKLEDSAMYFCASSSPGTSHNEQFFGPGTRLTVL.

Many counts were recorded for this clonotype. V is TRBV7-9 and J is TRBJ1-1, with 10 bases fitting TRBD1. With V trimmed by 4 bases and J by 8 bases, 10 bases remained unmatched. Germline lookup yields CDR1 SEHNR and CDR2 FQNEAQ (reference sequence). This CDR3 spans 15 amino acids. The CDR3 spells CASSSVKPGQGEAFF. The CDR3 DNA follows: TGTGCCAGCAGCTCCGTGAAACCGGGACAGGGGGAAGCTTTCTTT.

The J gene is TRBJ1-1, the V gene TRBV20-1; TRBD1 matches 10 bases. Germline lookup yields CDR1 DFQATT and CDR2 SNEGSKA (reference sequence). The CDR3 length is 12 residues. The ends lost 5 bases at V and 7 bases at J; junction bases unmatched: 4. CDR3 DNA: TGCAGTGCTCCGGGACAGGGGATTGAAGCTTTCTTT. Translating gives CSAPGQGIEAFF.

The chain has TRBV24-1 and TRBJ2-3, with 9 bases lining up with TRBD1. With 5 bases clipped from V and 6 bases from J, the junction kept 8 bases outside the gene matches. CDR3 length equals 15 residues. Germline V gives CDR1 KGHDR, CDR2 SFDVKD. The DNA for the CDR3 is TGTGCCACCAGTGGGACAGGGGCCACCAGGGATACGCAGTATTTT. Residues: CATSGTGATRDTQYF.

This clonotype was found many times. The chain carries TRBV2 and TRBJ2-2; possibly TRBD2 for D (6 bases). Trimming removed 6 bases from V and 2 bases from J, with 10 bases in between. The CDR3 is 14 amino acids. Germline loops: CDR1 SNHLY, CDR2 FYNNEI. CDR3: CASRTGTNTGELFF. CDR3 bases: TGTGCCAGCAGAACCGGGACTAACACCGGGGAGCTGTTTTTT.

This CDR3 is CASSVDAGAHYGYTF. The CDR3 bases are TGTGCCAGCAGCGTAGATGCAGGGGCCCACTATGGCTACACCTTC. The chain uses TRBV9 and TRBJ1-2, with D possibly being TRBD1 (6 bases). The V end was cut by 0 bases, the J end by 3 bases, with 12 bases between. Germline V gives CDR1 SGDLS, CDR2 YYNGEE. The CDR3 runs 15 residues.

V usage is TRBV10-3 and J usage is TRBJ2-7, with 8 positions matching TRBD2. Germline loops: CDR1 ENHRY, CDR2 SYGVKD. The CDR3 consists of 14 residues. V shed 4 bases, J shed 9 bases, and the junction held 11 bases outside the gene matches. CDR3 sequence reads: CAISGSAGASGQYF. In DNA, the CDR3 is TGTGCCATCAGTGGATCAGCGGGAGCCTCCGGGCAGTACTTC.

At least ten counts were recorded for this clonotype. The chain joins TRBV29-1 to TRBJ1-1; perhaps TRBD1 as D (5 bases). This CDR3 comprises 14 residues. Germline CDR1 SQVTM, CDR2 ANQGSEA. V was trimmed by 6 bases and J by 5 bases, leaving 19 bases between them. Written as DNA, the CDR3 is TGCAGCGTCACGAAATTCCAGGGCCGGACTGAAGCTTTCTTT. Translating it yields CSVTKFQGRTEAFF.

The V and J genes are TRBV4-2 and TRBJ1-2, with D unclear. From germline, CDR1 is LGHNA and CDR2 YNFKEQ. This CDR3 is built from 11 residues. Trimming left V 6 bases short and J 3 bases short, with 5 bases between. The CDR3: CASRYDYGYTF. CDR3 nucleotides: TGTGCCAGCAGATACGACTATGGCTACACCTTC.

The chain carries TRBV5-1 and TRBJ2-3; no reliable D call. V lost 1 base and J lost 3, with 9 bases in between. The CDR3 consists of 14 residues. Germline V gene lookup returns CDR1 SGHRS and CDR2 YFSETQ. DNA of the CDR3: TGCGCCAGCAGCTTGAACGGTGGGACAGATACGCAGTATTTT. It is translated as CASSLNGGTDTQYF.

This clonotype was seen repeatedly, ten times or more. V and J are TRBV28 and TRBJ2-1; D ambiguous. Trimming left V 2 bases short and J 10 bases short, with 3 bases between. The germline V gene has CDR1 MDHEN and CDR2 SYDVKM. This CDR3 spans 10 amino acids. This CDR3 is CASSLGEQFF. The CDR3 bases are TGTGCCAGCAGTTTAGGGGAGCAGTTCTTC.

Ten or more counts support this clonotype. The chain uses TRBV4-1 and TRBJ2-1; no clear D. The CDR3 is 13 amino acids. V was trimmed by 0 bases and J by 10 bases, leaving 10 bases between them. CDR1 is MGHRA and CDR2 is YSYEKL in the germline V gene. The chain's CDR3 is CASSQDMVGEQFF. CDR3 in DNA: TGCGCCAGCAGCCAAGATATGGTAGGCGAGCAGTTCTTC.

The rearrangement uses TRBV7-9 and TRBJ2-7, with D tentatively TRBD2 (5 bases). The CDR3 runs to 16 residues. CDR1 is SEHNR, CDR2 FQNEAQ, per germline (reference sequence). V was cut by 3 bases and J by 7 bases, with 22 bases left in between. CDR3 loop: CASSLWAGNKPWEQYF. DNA for the CDR3: TGTGCCAGCAGCTTGTGGGCGGGCAACAAACCGTGGGAGCAGTACTTC.

Many counts were recorded for this clonotype. V gene TRBV2 combines with J gene TRBJ2-7; D call uncertain. Germline V lookup: CDR1 SNHLY, CDR2 FYNNEI. Trimming pared 2 bases from V and 0 bases from J, leaving 11 bases between. The CDR3 loop spans 15 amino acids. The CDR3 sequence: CASSERRRDSYEQYF. CDR3 nucleotides: TGTGCCAGCAGTGAACGTCGGCGCGACTCCTACGAGCAGTACTTC.

About this clonotype itself: Sequence at one end of the junction differs from germline and may be a read error. This chain links TRBV11-1 with TRBJ2-7; 7 bases match TRBD2. The CDR3 has 15 amino acids. Per the germline V gene, CDR1 is SGHAT and CDR2 is FQDESV (reference sequence). The CDR3 sequence: CASSFAGEVRYEQCF. The CDR3 DNA reads TGTGCCAGCAGCTTTGCGGGAGAAGTGCGGTACGAGCAGTGCTTC.

This clonotype was recorded many times. The chain recombines TRBV4-3 with TRBJ2-3, with D possibly being TRBD2 (6 bases). From germline, CDR1 is LGHNA and CDR2 YSLEER. Trimming left V 1 base short and J 6 bases short, with 14 bases between. The CDR3 totals 15 residues. The CDR3 here is CASSQGGTGTDTQYF. CDR3 nucleotides: TGCGCCAGCAGCCAAGGCGGGACTGGGACCGATACGCAGTATTTT.

This clonotype was recorded a few times. The chain is built from TRBV25-1 and TRBJ1-1; maybe TRBD1 (6 bases). V was cut by 7 bases and J by 1 base, with 10 bases left in between. Germline CDR1 reads MGHDK; CDR2 reads SYGVNS. The CDR3 contains 13 residues. CDR3 nucleotide sequence: TGTGCCAGCAAGCCGGGACAGAACACTGAAGCTTTCTTT. As protein: CASKPGQNTEAFF.

This clonotype was recorded many times. The rearrangement joins TRBV2 to TRBJ2-7; TRBD2 aligns across 7 bases. CDR3 length: 17 amino acids. In germline, CDR1 is SNHLY, CDR2 FYNNEI. J was trimmed by 4 bases and V by 2 bases; bases with no gene match: 14. The CDR3 sequence: CASSERRLARRGYEQYF. CDR3 in DNA: TGTGCCAGCAGTGAAAGGAGACTAGCAAGACGGGGTTACGAGCAGTACTTC.

CDR3 DNA sequence: TGCGCCAGCATGCGCGGGTCGAACACTGAAGCTTTCTTT. Amino acids: CASMRGSNTEAFF. J is TRBJ1-1 and V is TRBV5-1; D is undetermined. Germline V CDR1 and CDR2: SGHRS, YFSETQ. The CDR3 totals 13 residues. With 6 bases removed from V and 1 base from J, the gap between germline ends came to 10 bases.

At least ten counts were recorded for this clonotype. The chain links TRBV3-1 to TRBJ2-5; possible D gene TRBD2, 7 bases. V lost 2 bases to trimming and J lost 3 bases, with 13 bases between them. Looked up from germline, CDR1 is LGHDT and CDR2 is YNNKEL (reference sequence). This CDR3 region has 15 residues. In nucleotides, the CDR3 is TGTGCCAGCAGCCAACGGGGGGACAACGAAGAGACCCAGTACTTC. Translation gives CASSQRGDNEETQYF.

The sample holds many counts of this clonotype. The rearrangement links TRBV5-1 to TRBJ1-1; D not certain. V gave up 1 base and J gave up 0 bases, with 7 bases separating them. In germline, CDR1 is SGHRS, CDR2 YFSETQ. CDR3 size: 14 residues. CDR3 in DNA: TGCGCCAGCAGCTTGAGCGGGCTGAACACTGAAGCTTTCTTT. Translation: CASSLSGLNTEAFF.